These 3 T cell receptor beta chains were all obtained from the same sample, sequenced in a study of blood T cell repertoires in COVID-19. The data were produced by immunoSEQ multiplex PCR, yet TCRdb's version contains in-frame clones alone and is incomplete. The sample gives 140,000 or so clones, approximately 85% of which show up once; 3% to 4% is in the top ten. The specimen sequenced was PBMCs or T cells enriched from blood (not recorded which). The source is a woman between 45 and 60 years old with acute COVID-19.

The chain combines TRBV11-2 with TRBJ2-5; 10 bases match TRBD1. V was clipped by 4 bases and J by 5 bases; unmatched bases: 10. CDR1 and CDR2 (germline): SGHAT, FQNNGV. The CDR3 length is 16 residues. The CDR3 nucleotides read TGTGCCAGCAGCTCACATGGGACAGGGGTAGGGGAGACCCAGTACTTC. Its translation: CASSSHGTGVGETQYF. Full variable domain (remainder filled in from reference TRBV11-2 and TRBJ2-5): EAGVAQSPRYKIIEKRQSVAFWCNPISGHATLYWYQQILGQGPKLLIQFQNNGVVDDSQLPKDRFSAERLKGVDSTLKIQPAKLEDSAVYLCASSSHGTGVGETQYFGPGTRLLVL.

CDR3 loop: CASSEPTSGQETQYF. CDR3 nucleotide sequence: TGTGCCAGCAGTGAACCAACTAGCGGACAAGAGACCCAGTACTTC. The rearrangement joins TRBV25-1 to TRBJ2-5, with 8 bases aligning to TRBD2. This CDR3 is built from 15 residues. V lost 2 bases to trimming and J lost 2 bases; unmatched junction nucleotides: 4. CDR1 is MGHDK, CDR2 SYGVNS, per germline.

The chain carries TRBV20-1 and TRBJ1-1; possibly TRBD1 for D (5 bases). The CDR3 is made up of 11 amino acids. Between the trimmed V and J ends, which lost 4 bases and 5 bases, there was a span of 8 bases. Germline V lookup: CDR1 DFQATT, CDR2 SNEGSKA (reference sequence). In nucleotides, the CDR3 is TGCAGTGCTAAGACAGAAACTGAAGCTTTCTTT. Protein: CSAKTETEAFF.